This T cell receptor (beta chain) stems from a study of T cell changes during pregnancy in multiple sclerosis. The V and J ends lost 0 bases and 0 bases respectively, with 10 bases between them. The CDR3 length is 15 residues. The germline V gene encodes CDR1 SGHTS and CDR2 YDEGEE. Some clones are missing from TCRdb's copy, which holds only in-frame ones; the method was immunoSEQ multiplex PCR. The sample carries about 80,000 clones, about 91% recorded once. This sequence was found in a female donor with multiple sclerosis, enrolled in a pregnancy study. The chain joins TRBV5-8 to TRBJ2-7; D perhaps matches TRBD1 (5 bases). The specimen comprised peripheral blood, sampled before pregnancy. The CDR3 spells CASSLGQGSSYEQYF. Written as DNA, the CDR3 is TGTGCCAGCAGCTTGGGTCAGGGCAGCTCCTACGAGCAGTACTTC.